The source of this TCR beta chain is a study of CD8+ T cells in alopecia areata. Only a few counts were recorded for this clone. TCR sequencing used cDNA made by reverse transcription of extracted RNA. Some clones are missing from TCRdb's copy, which holds only in-frame ones; the method was immunoSEQ multiplex PCR. The repertoire holds tens of thousands of clones, roughly 51% seen once, with around 6% in the top ten. Germline CDR1 MDHEN, CDR2 SYDVKM. The CDR3 is 8 amino acids. Trimming removed 7 bases at V and 15 bases at J, with 8 bases between. This chain connects TRBV28 to TRBJ2-3; no reliable D call. The receptor was isolated from a human donor with alopecia areata. Sequenced sample: NKG2D-high CD8+ T cells sorted from blood. The CDR3 is CASTGSYF. DNA for the CDR3: TGTGCCAGCACGGGTTCTTATTTT. The full variable domain, rest sourced from reference TRBV28 and TRBJ2-3, is DVKVTQSSRYLVKRTGEKVFLECVQDMDHENMFWYRQDPGLGLRLIYFSYDVKMKEKGDIPEGYSVSREKKERFSLILESASTNQTSMYLCASTGSYFGPGTRLTVL.